What follows is one T cell receptor beta chain and its context. Its antigen is not known. The data originate from a study of shared clonotypes between healthy human individuals. Study-wide background: CD4 naive and memory got three plates each, CD8 naive two, CD8 memory one. Study findings and constraints: Some naive CD4 clonotypes, around 4.9%, turned up in common across several donors. Against clonotypes common to all four donors, non-shared ones had lower generation probabilities.

V dropped 3 bases and J dropped 5; count of bases not matched to a gene: 7. Germline CDR1 SGDLS, CDR2 YYNGEE. The CDR3 is 15 residues long. In the authors' workflow: In the immunoSEQ data, sequences were junction-only and lacked quality scores, so filtering differed. Sequencing was performed with immunoSEQ multiplex PCR; in TCRdb, only in-frame clones are kept and a portion is missing. Clonal size and the V and J genes are those of that table, whereas D and trimming came from the DNA. The sample has approximately 590,000 clones, over 95% seen once. Terminally differentiated effector memory CD45RA+ cells were left out of the naive CD8 fraction, which was CD45RO-negative and positively selected for CCR7.

Source material: naive CD8+ T cells sorted from blood. This receptor was identified in a woman aged 25 to 39 in good health. The chain carries TRBV9 and TRBJ2-2, with 7 bases matching TRBD1. The CDR3 DNA sequence: TGTGCCAGCAGCGCCCGACAGGGAGTGACCGGGGAGCTGTTTTTT. It encodes CASSARQGVTGELFF.